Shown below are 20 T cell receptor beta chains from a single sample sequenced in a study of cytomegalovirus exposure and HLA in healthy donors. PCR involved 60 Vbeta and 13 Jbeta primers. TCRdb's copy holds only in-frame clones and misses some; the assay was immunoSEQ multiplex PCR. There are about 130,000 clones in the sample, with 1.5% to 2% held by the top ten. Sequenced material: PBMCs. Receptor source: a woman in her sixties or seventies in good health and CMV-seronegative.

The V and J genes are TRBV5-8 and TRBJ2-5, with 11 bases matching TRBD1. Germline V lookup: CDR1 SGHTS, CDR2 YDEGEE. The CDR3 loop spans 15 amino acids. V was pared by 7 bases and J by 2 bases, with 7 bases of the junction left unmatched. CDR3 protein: CASGDRGEPQETQYF. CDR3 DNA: TGTGCCAGCGGGGACAGGGGGGAACCACAAGAGACCCAGTACTTC.

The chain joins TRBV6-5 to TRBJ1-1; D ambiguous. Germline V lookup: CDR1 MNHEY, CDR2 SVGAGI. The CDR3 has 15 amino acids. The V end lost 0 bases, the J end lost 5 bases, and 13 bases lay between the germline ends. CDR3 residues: CASSYSISVSTEAFF. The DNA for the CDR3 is TGTGCCAGCAGTTACTCGATTTCCGTGAGTACTGAAGCTTTCTTT.

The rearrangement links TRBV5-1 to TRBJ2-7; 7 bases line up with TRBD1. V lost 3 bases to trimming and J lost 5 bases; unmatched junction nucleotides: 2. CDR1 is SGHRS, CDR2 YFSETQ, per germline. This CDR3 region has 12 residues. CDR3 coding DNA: TGCGCCAGCAGCTACGACAGGGACGAGCAGTACTTC. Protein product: CASSYDRDEQYF.

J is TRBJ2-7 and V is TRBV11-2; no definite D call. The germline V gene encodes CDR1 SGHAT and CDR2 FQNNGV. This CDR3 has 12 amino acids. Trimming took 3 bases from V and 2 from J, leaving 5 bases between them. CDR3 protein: CASSFPTYEQYF. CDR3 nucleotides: TGTGCCAGCAGCTTCCCAACCTACGAGCAGTACTTC.

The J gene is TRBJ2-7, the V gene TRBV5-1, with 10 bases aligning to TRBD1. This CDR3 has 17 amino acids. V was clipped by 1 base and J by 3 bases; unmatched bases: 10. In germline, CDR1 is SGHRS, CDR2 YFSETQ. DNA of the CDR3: TGCGCCAGCAGCTTGACGGCTTTAGGGACAGGGGACTACGAGCAGTACTTC. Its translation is CASSLTALGTGDYEQYF.

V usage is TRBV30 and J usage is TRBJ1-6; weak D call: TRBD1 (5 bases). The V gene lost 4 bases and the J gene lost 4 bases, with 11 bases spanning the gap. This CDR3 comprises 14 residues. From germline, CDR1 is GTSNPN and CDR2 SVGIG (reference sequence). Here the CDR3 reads CAWTGFTYNSPLHF. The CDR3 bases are TGTGCCTGGACAGGGTTTACTTATAATTCACCCCTCCACTTT.

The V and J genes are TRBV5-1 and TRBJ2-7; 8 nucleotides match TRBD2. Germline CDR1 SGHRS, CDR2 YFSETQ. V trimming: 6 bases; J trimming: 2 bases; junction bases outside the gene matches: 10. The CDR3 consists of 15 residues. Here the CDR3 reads CASTRGGQAAYEQYF. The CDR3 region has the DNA TGCGCCAGCACCCGGGGGGGGCAGGCCGCCTACGAGCAGTACTTC.

The CDR3 loop is CASSPSRGQYF. CDR3 bases: TGTGCCAGCAGCCCCTCTCGCGGGCAGTACTTC. The genes are TRBV5-8 and TRBJ2-7; D ambiguous. The germline V gene has CDR1 SGHTS and CDR2 YDEGEE. V lost 4 bases, J lost 9 bases, and 11 bases lay in between. CDR3 size: 11 residues.

CDR3 in amino acids: CASSAQGASNQPQHF. CDR3 nucleotides: TGTGCCAGCAGCGCACAGGGGGCTAGCAATCAGCCCCAGCATTTT. The V call is TRBV7-9, the J call TRBJ1-5; TRBD1 agrees at 9 bases. The germline V gene encodes CDR1 SEHNR and CDR2 FQNEAQ (reference sequence). This CDR3 is built from 15 residues. V shed 5 bases and J 0 bases; nucleotides not matched to a gene: 2.

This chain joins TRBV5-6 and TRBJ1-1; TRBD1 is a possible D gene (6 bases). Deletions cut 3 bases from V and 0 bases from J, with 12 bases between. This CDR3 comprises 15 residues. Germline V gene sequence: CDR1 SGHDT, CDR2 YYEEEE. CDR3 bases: TGTGCCAGCAGCTCCGAAGGACAGATGAACACTGAAGCTTTCTTT. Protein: CASSSEGQMNTEAFF.

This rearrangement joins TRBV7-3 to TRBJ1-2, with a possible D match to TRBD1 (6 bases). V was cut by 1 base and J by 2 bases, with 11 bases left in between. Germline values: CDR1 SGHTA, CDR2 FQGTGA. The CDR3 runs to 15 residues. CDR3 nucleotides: TGTGCCAGCAGCTTAAGTGCAGGGGAGAACTATGGCTACACCTTC. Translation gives CASSLSAGENYGYTF.

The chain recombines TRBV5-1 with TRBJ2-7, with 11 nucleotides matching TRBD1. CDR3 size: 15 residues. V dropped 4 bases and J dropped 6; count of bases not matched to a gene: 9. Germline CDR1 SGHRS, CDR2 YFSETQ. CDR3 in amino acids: CASSHGDRGNGEQYF. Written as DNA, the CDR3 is TGCGCCAGCAGCCACGGGGACAGGGGGAATGGCGAGCAGTACTTC. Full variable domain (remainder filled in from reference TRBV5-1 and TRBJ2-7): KAGVTQTPRYLIKTRGQQVTLSCSPISGHRSVSWYQQTPGQGLQFLFEYFSETQRNKGNFPGRFSGRQFSNSRSEMNVSTLELGDSALYLCASSHGDRGNGEQYFGPGTRLTVT.

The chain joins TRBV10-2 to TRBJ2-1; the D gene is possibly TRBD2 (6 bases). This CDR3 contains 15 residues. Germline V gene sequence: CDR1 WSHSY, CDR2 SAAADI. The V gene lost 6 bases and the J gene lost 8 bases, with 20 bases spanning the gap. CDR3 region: CASSRDSGRLDEQFF. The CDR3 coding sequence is TGCGCCAGCAGCCGTGACTCCGGGAGATTGGATGAGCAGTTCTTC.

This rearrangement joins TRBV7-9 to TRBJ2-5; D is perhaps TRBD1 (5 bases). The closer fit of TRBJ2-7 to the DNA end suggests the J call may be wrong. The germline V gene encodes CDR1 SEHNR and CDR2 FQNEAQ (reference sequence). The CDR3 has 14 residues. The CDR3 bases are TGTGCCAGCAGCTTACCAGGGAACCTCTACGAGCAGTACTTC. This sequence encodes CASSLPGNLYEQYF.

CDR3 amino acids: CASRQGGNGYEQYF. The DNA for the CDR3 is TGTGCCAGCAGGCAGGGGGGAAATGGGTACGAGCAGTACTTC. The V gene is TRBV21-1, the J gene TRBJ2-7; TRBD1 was called by the table and not checked on the DNA. TRBV21-1 is assigned pseudogene status. This CDR3 has 14 residues.

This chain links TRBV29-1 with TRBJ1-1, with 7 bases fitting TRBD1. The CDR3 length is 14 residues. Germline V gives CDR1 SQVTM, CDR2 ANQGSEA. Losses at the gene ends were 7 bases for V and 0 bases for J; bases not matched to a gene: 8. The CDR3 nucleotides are TGCAGCGCACTCTCGACAGGGATGAACACTGAAGCTTTCTTT. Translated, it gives CSALSTGMNTEAFF.

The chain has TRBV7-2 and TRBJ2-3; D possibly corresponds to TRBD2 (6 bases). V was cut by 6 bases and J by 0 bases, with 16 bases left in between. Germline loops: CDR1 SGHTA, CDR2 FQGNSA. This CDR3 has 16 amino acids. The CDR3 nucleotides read TGTGCCAGCAGACATGGAGGGCGGGTTAGCACAGATACGCAGTATTTT. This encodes CASRHGGRVSTDTQYF.

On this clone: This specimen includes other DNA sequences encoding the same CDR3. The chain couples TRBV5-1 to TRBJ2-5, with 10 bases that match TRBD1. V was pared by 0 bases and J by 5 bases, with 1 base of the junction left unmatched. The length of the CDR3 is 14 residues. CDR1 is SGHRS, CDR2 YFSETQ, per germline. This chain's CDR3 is CASSLGQGAETQYF. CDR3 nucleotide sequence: TGCGCCAGCAGCTTGGGACAGGGGGCCGAGACCCAGTACTTC.

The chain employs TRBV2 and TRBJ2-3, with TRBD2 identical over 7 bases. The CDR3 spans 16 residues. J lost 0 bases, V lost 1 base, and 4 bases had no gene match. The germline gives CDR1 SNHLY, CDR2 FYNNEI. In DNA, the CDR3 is TGTGCCAGCAGTGAAGGGACTAGAATTAGCACAGATACGCAGTATTTT. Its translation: CASSEGTRISTDTQYF.

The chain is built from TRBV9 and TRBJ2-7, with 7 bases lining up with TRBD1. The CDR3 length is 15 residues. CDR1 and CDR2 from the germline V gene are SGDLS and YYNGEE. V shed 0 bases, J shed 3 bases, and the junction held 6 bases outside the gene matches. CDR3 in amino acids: CASSVGPGGDYEQYF. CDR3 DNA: TGTGCCAGCAGCGTAGGTCCAGGGGGAGACTACGAGCAGTACTTC.